Each of the 9 T cell receptor beta chains below was sequenced from the same sample in a study of cytomegalovirus exposure and HLA in healthy donors. The primer mix had 60 Vbeta and 13 Jbeta primers. Libraries were prepared by immunoSEQ multiplex PCR; TCRdb keeps only in-frame clonotypes and omits some of them. The table has 180,000 or so clones, around 80% seen once; the top ten hold more than 1.4%. The source material was PBMCs. Source of these receptors: a man aged 18-30 years in good health and CMV-seronegative.

This chain joins TRBV4-2 and TRBJ2-1; D perhaps matches TRBD2 (7 bases). Germline V gene sequence: CDR1 LGHNA, CDR2 YNFKEQ. This CDR3 spans 16 amino acids. V lost 7 bases and J lost 3, with 19 bases in between. The CDR3 DNA sequence: TGTGCCAGCACCTCCCGCGGGGGCCGGAGCTACAATGAGCAGTTCTTC. This gives the protein CASTSRGGRSYNEQFF.

The chain links TRBV2 to TRBJ2-3; a possible D gene is TRBD1 (8 bases). Trimming stripped 5 bases from V and 4 bases from J, with 10 bases between. The CDR3 is 13 residues long. Germline V gene data show CDR1 as SNHLY and CDR2 as FYNNEI. CDR3 protein: CASSTGGADTQYF. In nucleotides, the CDR3 is TGTGCCAGCAGTACAGGGGGGGCAGATACGCAGTATTTT.

This clone was counted only a few times. This chain connects TRBV6-1 to TRBJ2-6, with 12 bases that match TRBD1. CDR3 length equals 18 residues. Unmatched junction bases numbered 4, after V lost 3 bases and J lost 1 base. CDR1 is MNHNS, CDR2 SASEGT, per germline. CDR3 residues: CASSDAGQGASGANVLTF. For the CDR3, the DNA is TGTGCCAGCAGTGATGCGGGACAGGGGGCGTCTGGGGCCAACGTCCTGACTTTC.

V and J are TRBV9 and TRBJ2-7, with a possible D match to TRBD1 (5 bases). CDR1 and CDR2 (germline): SGDLS, YYNGEE. The CDR3 is made up of 14 amino acids. Between the trimmed V and J ends, which lost 0 bases and 3 bases, there was a span of 10 bases. For the CDR3, the DNA is TGTGCCAGCAGCGTAGGGTGGGGCAACTACGAGCAGTACTTC. This encodes CASSVGWGNYEQYF. Combining the CDR3 with reference TRBV9 and TRBJ2-7 gives the whole variable domain DSGVTQTPKHLITATGQRVTLRCSPRSGDLSVYWYQQSLDQGLQFLIQYYNGEERAKGNILERFSAQQFPDLHSELNLSSLELGDSALYFCASSVGWGNYEQYFGPGTRLTVT.

The V gene is TRBV9, the J gene TRBJ2-3; possibly TRBD2 for D (5 bases). V was shortened by 8 bases and J by 4 bases, with 14 bases between the two germline ends. The CDR3 spans 13 residues. Germline-derived CDR1 and CDR2 are SGDLS and YYNGEE. This chain's CDR3 is CASAGLPPDTQYF. The CDR3 DNA sequence: TGTGCCAGTGCCGGACTGCCCCCAGATACGCAGTATTTT.

The chain recombines TRBV4-2 with TRBJ2-7; 7 nucleotides line up with TRBD1. Germline assignment: CDR1 LGHNA and CDR2 YNFKEQ. CDR3 length equals 15 residues. V was clipped by 4 bases and J by 2 bases; unmatched bases: 8. CDR3 bases: TGTGCCAGCAGCCGGTCGGGACAGCAAACCTACGAGCAGTACTTC. Translating gives CASSRSGQQTYEQYF.

J is TRBJ2-3 and V is TRBV7-6; 10 bases match TRBD2. The CDR3 is 17 residues long. CDR1 is SGHVS, CDR2 FNYEAQ, per germline. The junction had 10 bases not matched to a gene; V was cut back by 3 bases and J by 4 bases. CDR3 nucleotide sequence: TGTGCCAGCAGCTTGATAGCGGGAGGTGTTCCCCCAGATACGCAGTATTTT. Protein: CASSLIAGGVPPDTQYF.

The gene calls are TRBV19 and TRBJ2-5; TRBD2 is a possible D gene (5 bases). This CDR3 spans 11 amino acids. V lost 4 bases and J lost 10, with 10 bases in between. The V gene's germline CDR1 is LNHDA and CDR2 SQIVND (reference sequence). In DNA, the CDR3 is TGTGCCAGTAGTACTCTCGGGGACCAGTACTTC. This codes for CASSTLGDQYF.

A word on this clone: Other DNA variants within this sample encode the same CDR3. J is TRBJ2-4 and V is TRBV6-5; 9 bases agree with TRBD1. J gave up 9 bases and V 2 bases, and 8 bases lay outside the gene matches. This CDR3 is 15 amino acids long. Looked up from germline, CDR1 is MNHEY and CDR2 is SVGAGI. This CDR3 is CASSYHGTGWSIQYF. In DNA, the CDR3 is TGTGCCAGCAGTTACCACGGGACAGGGTGGAGCATTCAGTACTTC.